These 7 T cell receptor beta chains came from one sample sequenced in a study of low-dose radiotherapy and immunotherapy resistance in tumors (dated by TCRdb to the early 2020s). The run used an Illumina HiSeq 2500. Superscript III and a set of TRAV- and TRBV-specific primers were used to synthesize first-strand cDNA, so that both TCRalpha and TCRbeta chains were covered. TCRs were amplified with Phusion for around 21 PCR cycles, with a constant-region primer paired with the adapter attached to the V primers. TCRdb handled the public reads itself, with Q25 trimming in fastp and clone calling in MiXCR, and kept productive beta chains. Rows are unified per CDR3 protein, each entry keeping the most common DNA and genes. Here the sample has 35,000 to 45,000 distinct CDR3 sequences; 25% occur a single time. The biggest ten clones account for 9.5% to 13% of the sample. The sample's time point, from its label and the paper: after trial treatment. This sample's treatment or condition label indicates: LDRT plus nivolumab, ipilimumab, low-dose cyclophosphamide and aspirin (RACIN trial).

The sample in question was PBMCs, obtained after low-dose radiotherapy plus immunotherapy. Receptors were obtained from a male donor with prostate cancer.

As to this clonotype: A junction end diverges from the germline sequence, so it may reflect a read error. The genes are TRBV6-6 and TRBJ2-1; D is undetermined. The germline V gene has CDR1 MNHNY and CDR2 SVGAGI (reference sequence). The CDR3 has 13 residues. CDR3 coding DNA: TGTGCCAGCAGTGACTCTCCCGGCACTGAGCAGTTCTTC. This translates into CASSDSPGTEQFF.

This clonotype was detected many times. The chain carries TRBV19 and TRBJ1-1; D is perhaps TRBD1 (6 bases). The CDR3 has 14 amino acids. V was clipped by 7 bases and J by 0 bases, with 12 bases between them. The germline V gene has CDR1 LNHDA and CDR2 SQIVND (reference sequence). The CDR3 loop reads CASIGGQMNTEAFF. For the CDR3, the DNA is TGTGCCAGTATTGGGGGGCAGATGAACACTGAAGCTTTCTTT.

J is TRBJ2-7 and V is TRBV10-2; 7 nucleotides align to TRBD1. With 6 bases clipped from V and 3 bases from J, the junction kept 8 bases outside the gene matches. This CDR3 spans 14 amino acids. The germline CDR1 and CDR2 sequences are WSHSY and SAAADI. DNA of the CDR3: TGCGCCAGCAGGACCGGGACAGAAAGCTACGAGCAGTACTTC. Translating gives CASRTGTESYEQYF.

This clonotype has ten or more counts. The J gene is TRBJ2-5, the V gene TRBV4-1; D is perhaps TRBD2 (7 bases). V shed 4 bases and J shed 4 bases, with 28 bases lying between them. Looked up from germline, CDR1 is MGHRA and CDR2 is YSYEKL. This CDR3 has 19 residues. In DNA, the CDR3 is TGCGCCAGCAGCCCAGCCATGGGGGCGGGAGAAGGGGGTAGAGAGACCCAGTACTTC. It is translated as CASSPAMGAGEGGRETQYF.

In this sample, this clonotype turned up many times. J is TRBJ1-4 and V is TRBV5-4; D not certain. Trimming removed 4 bases from V and 1 base from J, with 14 bases in between. The germline V gene encodes CDR1 SGHNT and CDR2 YYREEE (reference sequence). This CDR3 has 16 residues. CDR3 residues: CASSPYRTGTNEKLFF. The DNA of the CDR3 is TGTGCCAGCAGCCCCTACCGGACGGGAACTAATGAAAAACTGTTTTTT.

This clonotype was recorded many times. The rearrangement links TRBV21-1 to TRBJ1-1. TRBV21-1 is annotated as a pseudogene. The CDR3 sequence is 18 residues long. In DNA, the CDR3 is TGTGCCAGCAGCACCCCAAGGCAGGCCACAGAGGGTGAGTCTGAAGCTTTCTTT. It codes for CASSTPRQATEGESEAFF.

V is TRBV2 and J is TRBJ1-1; 7 positions agree with TRBD1. V shed 8 bases and J 8 bases; nucleotides not matched to a gene: 14. Germline V lookup: CDR1 SNHLY, CDR2 FYNNEI. There are 14 residues in the CDR3. In DNA form, the CDR3 reads TGTGCCAGCCAGCGGGACAGCGGCAACCGGGAAGCTTTCTTT. Its protein product is CASQRDSGNREAFF.